This T cell receptor beta chain was recovered during a study of CD8 T cells in Susac syndrome. This clonotype was seen once. An amount of RNA that ranged from about 0.45 to 1 ug was reverse transcribed with random hexamers. TCRdb redid the calling of the immunoSEQ multiplex PCR reads with MiXCR, one entry per CDR3 protein. The sample comprises 53,000 or so distinct CDR3 sequences, 93% of which are singletons, and more than 0.45% rests with the top ten. In germline, CDR1 is SGHDT, CDR2 YYEEEE. V dropped 0 bases and J dropped 0 bases, with 9 bases sitting between them. The CDR3 has 15 residues. This chain joins TRBV5-6 and TRBJ1-1; D gene ambiguous. The sample was CD8+ T cells from PBMCs. The TCR was taken from a human donor in good health. The CDR3 spells CASSLGLGMNTEAFF. CDR3 in DNA: TGTGCCAGCAGCTTGGGTTTGGGTATGAACACTGAAGCTTTCTTT.